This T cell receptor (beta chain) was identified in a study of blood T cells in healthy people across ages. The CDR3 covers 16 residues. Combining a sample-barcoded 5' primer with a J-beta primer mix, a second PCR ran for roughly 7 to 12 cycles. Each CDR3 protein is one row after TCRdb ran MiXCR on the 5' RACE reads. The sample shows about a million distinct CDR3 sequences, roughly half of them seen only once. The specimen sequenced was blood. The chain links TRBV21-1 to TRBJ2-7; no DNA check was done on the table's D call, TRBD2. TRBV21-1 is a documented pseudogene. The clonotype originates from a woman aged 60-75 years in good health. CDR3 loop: CASYPAGGPRSYEQYF. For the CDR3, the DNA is TGTGCCAGCTATCCAGCGGGAGGGCCAAGGTCCTACGAGCAGTACTTC.